Below are 20 T cell receptor beta chains sequenced from a single sample in a study of post-analysis software for immune sequencing data. Findings and limits, study-wide: Included in a set of five TRBV segments more frequent in patients than controls were TRBV5-6, TRBV5-1 and TRBV20-1.

Each TCR beta cDNA library carried unique molecular identifiers. MiXCR, applied by TCRdb to the PCR reads, yields one record per CDR3 protein. The sample holds 740,000 or so distinct CDR3 sequences, roughly 50% seen once. These receptors have no identified antigens. The sample comprised blood. Receptors originate from a girl aged 10-17 years with multiple sclerosis.

The V call is TRBV6-6, the J call TRBJ1-6; 9 bases match TRBD1. The junction had 2 bases not matched to a gene; V was cut back by 5 bases and J by 3 bases. Germline CDR1 and CDR2: MNHNY and SVGAGI (reference sequence). This CDR3 comprises 15 residues. In DNA form, the CDR3 reads TGTGCCAGCAGTCAGGACAGGGGCTATAATTCACCCCTCCACTTT. This translates into CASSQDRGYNSPLHF.

In this sample, this clonotype turned up a few times. The V call is TRBV20-1, the J call TRBJ2-7, with 9 bases aligning to TRBD2. CDR3 length equals 13 residues. The V gene's germline CDR1 is DFQATT and CDR2 SNEGSKA (reference sequence). V was clipped by 2 bases and J by 12 bases; unmatched bases: 11. The CDR3 spells CSARWGLAGEGYF. Here the CDR3 DNA reads TGCAGTGCTAGATGGGGATTAGCGGGAGAGGGGTACTTC.

This chain connects TRBV6-2 or TRBV6-3 to TRBJ2-5; D is unresolved. The J call is doubtful: the DNA matches TRBJ2-7 better. The CDR3 spans 14 residues. Germline V gives CDR1 MNHEY, CDR2 SVGEGT. The CDR3 reads CASTKGHVSYEQYF. The CDR3 DNA reads TGTGCCAGCACCAAAGGTCACGTCTCCTACGAGCAGTACTTC.

The CDR3 DNA is TGCGCCAGCAGCCATTCGGGGGATGACTATGGCTACACCTTC. It specifies CASSHSGDDYGYTF. The chain combines TRBV5-1 with TRBJ1-2; D might be TRBD1 (5 bases). V was pared by 4 bases and J by 3 bases, with 13 bases between. Germline CDR1 is SGHRS and CDR2 is YFSETQ. There are 14 residues in the CDR3.

The chain recombines TRBV2 with TRBJ1-2; 7 bases agree with TRBD1. Germline V gene data show CDR1 as SNHLY and CDR2 as FYNNEI. The V and J ends lost 6 bases and 2 bases, in that order; junction bases with no gene match: 6. The CDR3 consists of 14 residues. In DNA form, the CDR3 reads TGTGCCAGCAGGTTACAGGGGACCAACTATGGCTACACCTTC. Protein sequence: CASRLQGTNYGYTF.

The chain carries TRBV20-1 and TRBJ2-7; D not certain. The J call may not be correct, given that the DNA end is closer to TRBJ2-5. CDR1 DFQATT and CDR2 SNEGSKA come from the germline V gene (reference sequence). This CDR3 comprises 12 residues. CDR3 coding DNA: TGCAGTGCTGACGACGGTGGAGAGACCCAGTACTTC. It translates to CSADDGGETQYF.

This clonotype was counted once. V usage is TRBV2 and J usage is TRBJ2-5; 11 bases are shared with TRBD2. With V trimmed by 3 bases and J by 5 bases, 5 bases remained unmatched. The CDR3 consists of 15 residues. Germline CDR1 reads SNHLY; CDR2 reads FYNNEI. The CDR3 is CASSEVLAGGETQYF. CDR3 bases: TGTGCCAGCAGTGAGGTGCTAGCGGGAGGCGAGACCCAGTACTTC.

V is TRBV7-9 and J is TRBJ1-4; D gene uncertain. The germline V gene encodes CDR1 SEHNR and CDR2 FQNEAQ (reference sequence). The CDR3 runs to 14 residues. The germline V and J ends were trimmed by 3 bases and 0 bases, with 5 bases remaining between them. CDR3 bases: TGTGCCAGCAGCTTGGTTCCAACTAATGAAAAACTGTTTTTT. Translating it yields CASSLVPTNEKLFF. The variable domain in full, with the rest retrieved from reference TRBV7-9 and TRBJ1-4, is DTGVSQNPRHKITKRGQNVTFRCDPISEHNRLYWYRQTLGQGPEFLTYFQNEAQLEKSRLLSDRFSAERPKGSFSTLEIQRTEQGDSAMYLCASSLVPTNEKLFFGSGTQLSVL.

This clonotype was counted only a few times. V is TRBV29-1 and J is TRBJ2-5; perhaps TRBD1 as D (6 bases). The CDR3 length is 13 residues. Trimming took off 2 bases at V and 2 bases at J, with 9 bases between the two ends. In germline, CDR1 is SQVTM, CDR2 ANQGSEA. In nucleotides, the CDR3 is TGCAGCGTTGAATATACAGGGCAAGAGACCCAGTACTTC. It is translated as CSVEYTGQETQYF.

This chain uses TRBV5-1 with TRBJ2-1; TRBD2 might be the D (6 bases). The CDR3 covers 17 residues. CDR1 and CDR2 from the germline V gene are SGHRS and YFSETQ. Between the trimmed V and J ends, which lost 3 bases and 0 bases, there was a span of 16 bases. CDR3: CASSYRGTGSSYNEQFF. The CDR3 DNA reads as TGCGCCAGCAGCTACCGCGGGACGGGGAGCTCCTACAATGAGCAGTTCTTC.

The gene calls are TRBV7-6 and TRBJ2-7; 9 nucleotides align to TRBD2. The germline V gene encodes CDR1 SGHVS and CDR2 FNYEAQ. The ends lost 5 bases at V and 4 bases at J; junction bases unmatched: 6. This CDR3 is built from 14 residues. CDR3 in amino acids: CASSRAGGQYEQYF. In DNA form, the CDR3 reads TGTGCCAGCAGCAGGGCGGGGGGGCAATACGAGCAGTACTTC. Supplemented by reference TRBV7-6 and TRBJ2-7, the full variable domain reads GAGVSQSPRYKVTKRGQDVALRCDPISGHVSLYWYRQALGQGPEFLTYFNYEAQQDKSGLPNDRFSAERPEGSISTLTIQRTEQRDSAMYRCASSRAGGQYEQYFGPGTRLTVT.

This clonotype came up a few times. The V and J genes are TRBV7-9 and TRBJ1-2; D is unclear. Germline V gives CDR1 SEHNR, CDR2 FQNEAQ (reference sequence). The CDR3 extends over 14 amino acids. V lost 4 bases to trimming and J lost 6 bases, with 15 bases between them. The CDR3 coding sequence is TGTGCCAGCAGCTCCTTCGACCGAGTCGATGGCTACACCTTC. This gives the protein CASSSFDRVDGYTF.

The CDR3 spells CASSLALFRNEQFF. DNA for the CDR3: TGTGCCAGCAGCTTGGCTCTCTTCCGTAATGAGCAGTTCTTC. The chain joins TRBV5-5 to TRBJ2-1, with unresolved D. CDR3 length equals 14 residues. Trimming left V 0 bases short and J 7 bases short, with 11 bases between. CDR1 is SGHKS and CDR2 is YYEKEE in the germline V gene (reference sequence).

Only a few counts were recorded for this clonotype. This chain joins TRBV7-9 and TRBJ2-7; the D gene is possibly TRBD1 (6 bases). V was shortened by 1 base and J by 5 bases, with 12 bases between the two germline ends. CDR1 is SEHNR, CDR2 FQNEAQ, per germline (reference sequence). The CDR3 runs 14 residues. The CDR3 bases are TGTGCCAGCAGCTTAGGGCAGGGGAAGCACGAGCAGTACTTC. Its protein is CASSLGQGKHEQYF.

The rearrangement uses TRBV6-5 and TRBJ2-5; tentative D call: TRBD1 (6 bases). The germline V gene encodes CDR1 MNHEY and CDR2 SVGAGI. V was shortened by 5 bases and J by 2 bases, with 18 bases between the two germline ends. The CDR3 sequence is 16 residues long. The DNA of the CDR3 is TGTGCCAGCAGTCCCAGGGGCCCTCAAGGACAAGAGACCCAGTACTTC. Protein product: CASSPRGPQGQETQYF.

J is TRBJ2-7 and V is TRBV7-9; no clear D. The germline V gene encodes CDR1 SEHNR and CDR2 FQNEAQ (reference sequence). The ends were cut back, 5 bases at V and 0 bases at J, with 11 bases in the middle. The CDR3 contains 14 residues. CDR3 in amino acids: CASSLHHVSYEQYF. The CDR3 DNA reads TGTGCCAGCAGCCTTCACCACGTCTCCTACGAGCAGTACTTC.

The J gene is TRBJ2-7, the V gene TRBV18; 7 positions match TRBD1. The J call may be incorrect, as the DNA end agrees better with TRBJ2-5. In germline, CDR1 is KGHSH, CDR2 LQKENI. This CDR3 region has 15 residues. CDR3 DNA sequence: TGTGCCAGCTCACTACAGGGGTTCCCCCCAGAGACCCAGTACTTC. It is translated as CASSLQGFPPETQYF.

The V gene is TRBV4-2, the J gene TRBJ1-2; D is undetermined. V lost 3 bases to trimming and J lost 4 bases, with 12 bases between them. Germline V CDR1 and CDR2: LGHNA, YNFKEQ. The CDR3 runs to 14 residues. CDR3 sequence: CASSQEGVSYGYTF. CDR3 nucleotides: TGTGCCAGCAGCCAGGAGGGAGTCTCCTATGGCTACACCTTC.

The V and J genes are TRBV29-1 and TRBJ2-5; no clear D. Germline CDR1 is SQVTM and CDR2 is ANQGSEA. The CDR3 is 13 amino acids. Between the trimmed V and J ends, which lost 7 bases and 11 bases, there was a span of 23 bases. The CDR3 is CSARMSQINEQYF. CDR3 in DNA: TGCAGCGCACGAATGTCGCAAATAAATGAGCAGTACTTC.

This clonotype has only one observation. The chain is built from TRBV5-1 and TRBJ1-1; 8 bases align to TRBD1. Germline trimming cut 10 bases from V and 0 bases from J; bases unmatched to any gene: 14. The CDR3 totals 16 residues. Germline CDR1 and CDR2: SGHRS and YFSETQ. CDR3 residues: CASRKEDREMNTEAFF. The CDR3 DNA sequence: TGCGCCTCCCGAAAGGAGGACAGGGAAATGAACACTGAAGCTTTCTTT.